What follows are 24 T cell receptor beta chains derived from one specimen sequenced in a study of neoadjuvant anti-PD-1 for oral cavity cancer. Method: immunoSEQ multiplex PCR; TCRdb's copy keeps in-frame clones and lacks some. The data contain 63,000 or so clones, 70% to 90% of them singletons. Time point specified: after neoadjuvant nivolumab, at surgical resection. The sequenced sample was PBMCs, obtained after nivolumab (anti-PD-1) treatment. Receptors originate from a person aged 35 to 85 with oral cavity squamous cell carcinoma.

The rearrangement links TRBV7-3 to TRBJ1-4; D is undetermined. The germline gives CDR1 SGHTA, CDR2 FQGTGA. This CDR3 has 15 amino acids. The V and J ends lost 1 base and 0 bases respectively, with 6 bases between them. CDR3 sequence (DNA): TGTGCCAGCAGCTTAATTCCCGCAACTAATGAAAAACTGTTTTTT. Protein sequence: CASSLIPATNEKLFF.

The sample holds one count of this clone. The V call is TRBV7-2, the J call TRBJ2-7, with 9 bases identical to TRBD1. J was trimmed by 6 bases and V by 1 base; bases with no gene match: 7. The germline V gene encodes CDR1 SGHTA and CDR2 FQGNSA. The CDR3 length is 15 residues. The CDR3 spells CASSLDGTGRGEQYF. As DNA, the CDR3 is TGTGCCAGCAGCTTAGATGGGACAGGGAGAGGCGAGCAGTACTTC.

This chain connects TRBV5-1 to TRBJ2-3, with 15 bases lining up with TRBD2. This CDR3 spans 16 amino acids. J was trimmed by 4 bases and V by 5 bases; bases with no gene match: 5. CDR1 is SGHRS, CDR2 YFSETQ, per germline. For the CDR3, the DNA is TGCGCCAGCAGGGGACTAGCGGGAGGTGGCGCAGATACGCAGTATTTT. Protein product: CASRGLAGGGADTQYF.

This chain joins TRBV28 and TRBJ2-7; D not resolved. There are 15 residues in the CDR3. V was cut by 2 bases and J by 0 bases, with 11 bases left in between. Per germline, CDR1 MDHEN and CDR2 SYDVKM. The CDR3 loop is CASSLQDPSSYEQYF. The DNA for the CDR3 is TGTGCCAGCAGTTTACAAGACCCGAGCTCCTACGAGCAGTACTTC.

This chain uses TRBV10-2 with TRBJ2-4, with 11 bases lining up with TRBD2. V was clipped by 0 bases and J by 7 bases; unmatched bases: 2. The germline V gene has CDR1 WSHSY and CDR2 SAAADI. This CDR3 spans 15 amino acids. The CDR3 region is CASSESLAGGNIQYF. Written as DNA, the CDR3 is TGCGCCAGCAGTGAGTCCTTAGCGGGAGGGAACATTCAGTACTTC.

The rearrangement links TRBV5-1 to TRBJ2-7; 10 nucleotides match TRBD1. V was clipped by 3 bases and J by 12 bases; unmatched bases: 18. The germline CDR1 and CDR2 sequences are SGHRS and YFSETQ. This CDR3 region has 16 residues. CDR3 coding DNA: TGCGCCAGCAGCTCACAGGGCCGGGACAGGGGACGCCGTCGGTACTTC. It specifies CASSSQGRDRGRRRYF.

The chain uses TRBV5-1 and TRBJ1-1; a possible D gene is TRBD1 (5 bases). V shed 0 bases and J shed 1 base, with 10 bases lying between them. The CDR3 loop spans 15 amino acids. Germline-derived CDR1 and CDR2 are SGHRS and YFSETQ. In DNA form, the CDR3 reads TGCGCCAGCAGCTTGGAGGGGTGGGGGAACACTGAAGCTTTCTTT. Encoded protein: CASSLEGWGNTEAFF.

The chain joins TRBV5-1 to TRBJ1-4; the D is unclear. CDR1 is SGHRS and CDR2 is YFSETQ in the germline V gene. V lost 0 bases to trimming and J lost 4 bases, with 13 bases between them. The CDR3 spans 16 residues. The CDR3 DNA reads TGCGCCAGCAGCTTGGGGGTGGCAAATGTTAATGAAAAACTGTTTTTT. Translated: CASSLGVANVNEKLFF.

This clone was seen a single time. CDR3: CASSSLAGTYYEQYF. CDR3 in DNA: TGTGCCAGCAGTTCCCTTGCGGGTACCTACTACGAGCAGTACTTC. The chain links TRBV27 to TRBJ2-7; a possible D gene is TRBD2 (5 bases). Germline V gene sequence: CDR1 MNHEY, CDR2 SMNVEV (reference sequence). This CDR3 spans 15 amino acids. V lost 4 bases and J lost 3, with 16 bases in between.

This clone appeared once. The gene calls are TRBV6-1 and TRBJ1-5; D is unclear. Trimming left V 5 bases short and J 7 bases short, with 12 bases between. The CDR3 extends over 13 amino acids. Per germline, CDR1 MNHNS and CDR2 SASEGT. The chain's CDR3 is CASSQDLRQPQHF. As DNA, the CDR3 is TGTGCCAGCAGTCAGGACTTGAGGCAGCCCCAGCATTTT.

V is TRBV10-3 and J is TRBJ2-1; 11 bases match TRBD2. The CDR3 extends over 15 amino acids. Germline CDR1 is ENHRY and CDR2 is SYGVKD. V shed 6 bases and J 8 bases; nucleotides not matched to a gene: 9. The chain's CDR3 is CAIRELAGVFDEQFF. DNA of the CDR3: TGTGCCATCAGAGAACTAGCGGGAGTCTTCGATGAGCAGTTCTTC.

The rearrangement uses TRBV19 and TRBJ1-1, with D hard to call. Germline assignment: CDR1 LNHDA and CDR2 SQIVND (reference sequence). This CDR3 is 14 amino acids long. Trimming removed 6 bases from V and 0 bases from J, with 11 bases in between. For the CDR3, the DNA is TGTGCCAGTAGCCCCACCAGGTTGAACACTGAAGCTTTCTTT. It encodes CASSPTRLNTEAFF.

This chain joins TRBV7-3 and TRBJ2-1; TRBD2 matches 8 bases. Per germline, CDR1 SGHTA and CDR2 FQGTGA. V gave up 5 bases and J gave up 6 bases; unmatched junction bases: 9. This CDR3 contains 15 residues. In DNA, the CDR3 is TGTGCCAGCAGCCCACAAGCGGGGGCTCTCAATGAGCAGTTCTTC. Its translation is CASSPQAGALNEQFF.

The chain carries TRBV19 and TRBJ2-7; 11 bases fit TRBD1. The germline CDR1 and CDR2 sequences are LNHDA and SQIVND (reference sequence). This CDR3 has 14 amino acids. The V gene end was trimmed by 7 bases and the J gene end by 3 bases; junction bases not matched to a gene: 5. DNA for the CDR3: TGTGCCAGTACCCCGGGACAGGGGGGCTACGAGCAGTACTTC. Protein product: CASTPGQGGYEQYF.

This clone has a handful of counts. The chain recombines TRBV5-1 with TRBJ1-3; the D is unclear. V lost 4 bases, J lost 0 bases, and 14 bases lay in between. Germline V lookup: CDR1 SGHRS, CDR2 YFSETQ. This CDR3 is 16 amino acids long. The CDR3 DNA follows: TGCGCCAGCAGCCGTCGCCCCGGGGACTCTGGAAACACCATATATTTT. It encodes CASSRRPGDSGNTIYF.

The J gene is TRBJ2-1, the V gene TRBV10-2, with D possibly matching TRBD2 (7 bases). The length of the CDR3 is 14 residues. Trimming stripped 9 bases from V and 7 bases from J, with 19 bases between. CDR1 and CDR2 (germline): WSHSY, SAAADI. The CDR3 nucleotides are TGCGCCAGTGAAAGGGGGGGGATGAGAAATGAGCAGTTCTTC. Translating gives CASERGGMRNEQFF.

The chain couples TRBV10-3 to TRBJ1-6, with D unresolved. Germline V CDR1 and CDR2: ENHRY, SYGVKD. The CDR3 covers 15 residues. Trimming stripped 0 bases from V and 7 bases from J, with 10 bases between. CDR3 DNA sequence: TGTGCCATCAGTGAGTCGCTACAGCGGAATTCACCCCTCCACTTT. Translation gives CAISESLQRNSPLHF.

The chain joins TRBV19 to TRBJ2-7; 9 bases are a match to TRBD1. The CDR3 is 13 residues long. J was trimmed by 5 bases and V by 6 bases; bases with no gene match: 5. Germline V CDR1 and CDR2: LNHDA, SQIVND (reference sequence). The CDR3 coding sequence is TGTGCCAGTAGCACAGGGGGCTCTGACGAGCAGTACTTC. This gives the protein CASSTGGSDEQYF.

The V call is TRBV5-8, the J call TRBJ1-2, with TRBD1 matching over 10 bases. After removal of 2 bases from V and 1 base from J, the junction contained 5 bases not matched to a gene. The CDR3 runs 16 residues. Germline V gene sequence: CDR1 SGHTS, CDR2 YDEGEE. Here the CDR3 reads CASSLPRDRGNYGYTF. CDR3 bases: TGTGCCAGCAGCTTACCCCGGGACAGGGGTAACTATGGCTACACCTTC.

This clone was counted once. J is TRBJ1-1 and V is TRBV4-1, with TRBD1 as a possible D gene (6 bases). CDR3 length: 15 residues. V lost 1 base, J lost 6 bases, and 15 bases lay in between. The germline gives CDR1 MGHRA, CDR2 YSYEKL. The CDR3 spells CASSQAIAQGSEAFF. In DNA, the CDR3 is TGCGCCAGCAGCCAAGCGATAGCGCAGGGGTCTGAAGCTTTCTTT.

The chain combines TRBV15 with TRBJ1-1; 9 nucleotides align to TRBD1. The CDR3 runs to 14 residues. The J segment lost 5 bases and the V segment lost 5 bases, leaving 6 bases of the junction unmatched. Germline CDR1 reads LNHNV; CDR2 reads YYDKDF (reference sequence). CDR3 DNA sequence: TGTGCCACCAGCGGACAGGGGCAGAAGACTGAAGCTTTCTTT. Translation: CATSGQGQKTEAFF. The full variable domain, with the rest looked up from reference TRBV15 and TRBJ1-1, is DAMVIQNPRYQVTQFGKPVTLSCSQTLNHNVMYWYQQKSSQAPKLLFHYYDKDFNNEADTPDNFQSRRPNTSFCFLDIRSPGLGDTAMYLCATSGQGQKTEAFFGQGTRLTVV.

The chain uses TRBV6-1 and TRBJ2-6; D not resolved. The germline V and J ends were trimmed by 4 bases and 1 base, with 11 bases remaining between them. The CDR3 extends over 16 amino acids. CDR1 and CDR2 (germline): MNHNS, SASEGT. CDR3 coding DNA: TGTGCCAGCAGTGGAGATCTCTATTCTGGGGCCAACGTCCTGACTTTC. This gives the protein CASSGDLYSGANVLTF.

The V and J genes are TRBV9 and TRBJ1-2, with 10 bases aligning to TRBD1. The CDR3 consists of 13 residues. Germline V lookup: CDR1 SGDLS, CDR2 YYNGEE. The V segment lost 5 bases and the J segment 4 bases; nucleotides outside the gene matches: 2. The CDR3 DNA is TGTGCCAGCAGGGACAGGGGGATCTATGGCTACACCTTC. Translation: CASRDRGIYGYTF. Drawing the rest from reference TRBV9 and TRBJ1-2, the complete variable domain is DSGVTQTPKHLITATGQRVTLRCSPRSGDLSVYWYQQSLDQGLQFLIQYYNGEERAKGNILERFSAQQFPDLHSELNLSSLELGDSALYFCASRDRGIYGYTFGSGTRLTVV.

V gene TRBV2 combines with J gene TRBJ2-7; a weak D match, TRBD1 (5 bases). The CDR3 sequence is 15 residues long. Per the germline V gene, CDR1 is SNHLY and CDR2 is FYNNEI. V lost 3 bases and J 4 bases, leaving 16 bases between the germline ends. CDR3 nucleotides: TGTGCCAGCAGTGATTCCTTAGGGGTCCGTTACGAGCAGTACTTC. Its protein is CASSDSLGVRYEQYF.